This T cell receptor beta chain was sequenced for a study of Ad26.COV2.S vaccination and SARS-CoV-2 variants. For the study at large: Recipients of Ad26.COV2.S got it intramuscularly, once or twice 56 days apart. Points from the study as a whole: Greater spike-specific TCR breadth was seen in vaccine recipients than in placebo recipients.

Of note for this clone: The antigen remains unidentified.

Measured with immunoSEQ multiplex PCR; TCRdb has only the in-frame clones, and not every one. The table has some 330,000 clones, 85% to 90% seen once. Treatment: about 20 received Ad26.COV2.S at low or high dose, single or two shots; roughly five received placebo; per-sample allocation not given. The study sampled participants on day 63 after the first vaccine or placebo injection. The vaccine delivered Wuhan-strain SARS-CoV-2 spike through an Ad26 vector. This CDR3 has 14 residues. The TCR sequence derives from a person between 18 and 60 years old who received the Ad26.COV2.S COVID-19 vaccine or a placebo. The chain employs TRBV21-1 and TRBJ2-1; the listed D gene, TRBD1, was not tested against the DNA. TRBV21-1 is classified as a pseudogene. The input for sequencing was peripheral blood, taken in a trial of Ad26.COV2.S vaccine versus placebo. The chain's CDR3 is CASSSGQGHNEQFF. The CDR3 DNA sequence: TGTGCCAGCAGCTCCGGACAGGGGCACAATGAGCAGTTCTTC.